This T cell receptor (beta chain) stems from a study of shared clonotypes between healthy human individuals. General study results and limits: Richness estimates generally favored naive over memory subsets.

Per the study methods: Filtering was not the same, since immunoSEQ gave junction-only sequences without quality scores. Measured with immunoSEQ multiplex PCR; TCRdb has only the in-frame clones, and not every one. V and J calls and clone size are as listed in that table; D and trimming were resolved from the DNA. The table records about 1.5 million clones, 95% to 99% of them present only once. With respect to this clone: Its antigen is not known.

V was trimmed by 5 bases and J by 3 bases, leaving 9 bases between them. Germline V lookup: CDR1 SGDLS, CDR2 YYNGEE. CDR3 length: 13 residues. The clonotype comes from a man aged 25-45 years in good health. Specimen: naive CD4+ T cells sorted from blood. Subset reported: CD45RA+ positively selected. The chain has TRBV9 and TRBJ2-1; D is undetermined. CDR3 nucleotides: TGTGCCAGCAGTTTAGCTAACTACAATGAGCAGTTCTTC. Translated, it gives CASSLANYNEQFF.